The 23 T cell receptor beta chains below were found in one sample sequenced in a study of shared clonotypes between healthy human individuals. Sequencing was performed with immunoSEQ multiplex PCR; in TCRdb, only in-frame clones are kept and a portion is missing. This sample yields some 900,000 clones, of which more than 75% are seen a single time; nearly 1.5% belongs to the top ten. Sample: memory CD4+ T cells sorted from blood. Sample subset: CD45RA-negative fraction. Every receptor here comes from a man younger than 35 in good health.

The V call is TRBV19, the J call TRBJ1-2; D perhaps matches TRBD1 (5 bases). V was clipped by 6 bases and J by 4 bases, with 12 bases between them. The germline CDR1 and CDR2 sequences are LNHDA and SQIVND (reference sequence). The CDR3 extends over 13 amino acids. In DNA, the CDR3 is TGTGCCAGTAGCAAAGACAGTCTCTATGGCTACACCTTC. It specifies CASSKDSLYGYTF.

This clone appeared once. The chain uses TRBV5-4 and TRBJ2-7, with D possibly matching TRBD2 (5 bases). The length of the CDR3 is 14 residues. Germline V CDR1 and CDR2: SGHNT, YYREEE (reference sequence). The ends were cut back, 2 bases at V and 0 bases at J, with 9 bases in the middle. The chain's CDR3 is CASSFRGYSYEQYF. Here the CDR3 DNA reads TGTGCCAGCAGCTTTCGGGGTTACTCCTACGAGCAGTACTTC.

The chain links TRBV5-6 to TRBJ2-2; the D gene could be TRBD1 or TRBD2 (6 bases each). Germline V gene lookup returns CDR1 SGHDT and CDR2 YYEEEE. This CDR3 has 15 residues. Trimming removed 1 base at V and 4 bases at J, with 11 bases between. For the CDR3, the DNA is TGTGCCAGCAGCTTGTTCCGGGGGCCCACCGGGGAGCTGTTTTTT. Protein: CASSLFRGPTGELFF.

The genes are TRBV11-2 and TRBJ2-4; D is perhaps TRBD1 (5 bases). Trimming shortened V by 1 base and J by 15 bases, and 22 bases separated the two germline ends. This CDR3 is built from 15 residues. The germline V gene has CDR1 SGHAT and CDR2 FQNNGV. This CDR3 reads CASSLVQGDWRTRYF. CDR3 in DNA: TGTGCCAGCAGCTTAGTTCAGGGCGACTGGCGTACGCGGTACTTC. Supplemented by reference TRBV11-2 and TRBJ2-4, the full variable domain reads EAGVAQSPRYKIIEKRQSVAFWCNPISGHATLYWYQQILGQGPKLLIQFQNNGVVDDSQLPKDRFSAERLKGVDSTLKIQPAKLEDSAVYLCASSLVQGDWRTRYFGAGTRLSVL.

This clone appeared many times. V is TRBV2 and J is TRBJ2-3; possible D gene TRBD2, 7 bases. There are 16 residues in the CDR3. The V gene's germline CDR1 is SNHLY and CDR2 FYNNEI. Trimming cost V 8 bases and J 3 bases, with 21 bases left between them. The CDR3 nucleotides read TGTGCCAGCTCCCGTCGGGGGGCCGTCGGGACAGATACGCAGTATTTT. Its translation: CASSRRGAVGTDTQYF. Complete variable domain (other parts from reference TRBV2 and TRBJ2-3): EPEVTQTPSHQVTQMGQEVILRCVPISNHLYFYWYRQILGQKVEFLVSFYNNEISEKSEIFDDQFSVERPDGSNFTLKIRSTKLEDSAMYFCASSRRGAVGTDTQYFGPGTRLTVL.

The chain has TRBV6-6 and TRBJ2-2; the D is unclear. This CDR3 has 15 residues. Germline V gene data show CDR1 as MNHNY and CDR2 as SVGAGI (reference sequence). With 0 bases removed from V and 4 bases from J, the gap between germline ends came to 9 bases. This CDR3 reads CASSYSLRVTGELFF. DNA of the CDR3: TGTGCCAGCAGTTACTCCCTCCGTGTCACCGGGGAGCTGTTTTTT.

This rearrangement joins TRBV30 to TRBJ2-7; 7 bases line up with TRBD2. J lost 1 base, V lost 8 bases, and 5 bases had no gene match. Germline lookup yields CDR1 GTSNPN and CDR2 SVGIG (reference sequence). This CDR3 is built from 12 residues. This CDR3 is CAAGRDSYEQYF. CDR3 bases: TGTGCCGCGGGGAGGGATTCCTACGAGCAGTACTTC.

J is TRBJ1-2 and V is TRBV11-2; D not resolved. This CDR3 has 14 amino acids. Trimming took 5 bases from V and 7 from J, leaving 17 bases between them. CDR1 SGHAT and CDR2 FQNNGV come from the germline V gene. The CDR3 spells CASSRNEVLGGYTF. DNA for the CDR3: TGTGCCAGCAGCCGCAACGAGGTCCTGGGTGGCTACACCTTC.

The chain couples TRBV27 to TRBJ2-2; no clear D. V gave up 6 bases and J gave up 1 base, with 12 bases separating them. The CDR3 length is 15 residues. Looked up from germline, CDR1 is MNHEY and CDR2 is SMNVEV (reference sequence). CDR3 loop: CASSPNPLNTGELFF. The CDR3 region has the DNA TGTGCCAGCAGCCCAAATCCTTTGAACACCGGGGAGCTGTTTTTT.

The J gene is TRBJ2-7, the V gene TRBV7-2, with D unresolved. Germline CDR1 SGHTA, CDR2 FQGNSA. V lost 1 base to trimming and J lost 2 bases, with 6 bases between them. CDR3 length: 13 amino acids. The DNA for the CDR3 is TGTGCCAGCAGCTTAGGCATAGCCTACGAGCAGTACTTC. This translates into CASSLGIAYEQYF.

The rearrangement joins TRBV4-1 to TRBJ2-3, with TRBD2 identical over 7 bases. This CDR3 spans 14 amino acids. V shed 8 bases, J shed 5 bases, and the junction held 10 bases outside the gene matches. Germline assignment: CDR1 MGHRA and CDR2 YSYEKL. CDR3 bases: TGCGCCAGCTACCGGGGGGAGGCGGGAGATACGCAGTATTTT. Its translation: CASYRGEAGDTQYF.

This chain links TRBV7-2 with TRBJ2-5, with D unresolved. The CDR3 runs to 15 residues. Trimming pared 1 base from V and 1 base from J, leaving 10 bases between. Germline V gene data show CDR1 as SGHTA and CDR2 as FQGNSA. The CDR3: CASSLGGFAQETQYF. CDR3 DNA: TGTGCCAGCAGCTTAGGGGGTTTCGCCCAAGAGACCCAGTACTTC.

As for this clone: The sample has other DNA sequences that encode this CDR3 too. The chain recombines TRBV18 with TRBJ1-4; tentative D call: TRBD1 (5 bases). The germline V gene has CDR1 KGHSH and CDR2 LQKENI. Trimming stripped 3 bases from V and 6 bases from J, with 11 bases between. CDR3 length: 14 residues. The DNA of the CDR3 is TGTGCCAGCTCACCCCAGGGCGGCGATGAAAAACTGTTTTTT. This translates into CASSPQGGDEKLFF.

The chain recombines TRBV5-1 with TRBJ1-1, with 8 positions matching TRBD1. With 2 bases clipped from V and 0 bases from J, the junction kept 6 bases outside the gene matches. CDR3 length: 16 residues. CDR1 is SGHRS, CDR2 YFSETQ, per germline. The CDR3 here is CASSFTGGTMNTEAFF. CDR3 bases: TGCGCCAGCAGCTTTACAGGGGGGACCATGAACACTGAAGCTTTCTTT.

The chain combines TRBV6-6 with TRBJ2-6, with 7 nucleotides matching TRBD2. J was trimmed by 1 base and V by 6 bases; bases with no gene match: 0. CDR1 MNHNY and CDR2 SVGAGI come from the germline V gene (reference sequence). The CDR3 is made up of 14 amino acids. CDR3 in DNA: TGTGCCAGCAGGCGGGAGTCTGGGGCCAACGTCCTGACTTTC. Amino acid sequence: CASRRESGANVLTF.

The chain couples TRBV7-9 to TRBJ1-1; TRBD1 aligns across 11 bases. Looked up from germline, CDR1 is SEHNR and CDR2 is FQNEAQ (reference sequence). The CDR3 covers 15 residues. The junction had 8 bases not matched to a gene; V was cut back by 5 bases and J by 6 bases. The CDR3 DNA follows: TGTGCCAGCAGCGCCACCGGGACAGGGGGGGCTGAAGCTTTCTTT. This gives the protein CASSATGTGGAEAFF.

The rearrangement links TRBV10-3 to TRBJ1-1, with D possibly TRBD1 on 5 matching bases. Trimming cost V 2 bases and J 5 bases, with 9 bases left between them. The germline V gene has CDR1 ENHRY and CDR2 SYGVKD. This CDR3 spans 13 amino acids. The CDR3 is CAISEGAVTEAFF. DNA of the CDR3: TGTGCCATCAGTGAGGGGGCGGTTACTGAAGCTTTCTTT.

The sample holds a few counts of this clone. The genes are TRBV6-5 and TRBJ2-2; D is perhaps TRBD1 (5 bases). Trimming took 5 bases from V and 0 from J, leaving 10 bases between them. Germline CDR1 reads MNHEY; CDR2 reads SVGAGI. This CDR3 is built from 15 residues. This CDR3 reads CASSKGFANTGELFF. The DNA of the CDR3 is TGTGCCAGCAGTAAGGGGTTCGCGAACACCGGGGAGCTGTTTTTT.

This sequence joins TRBV28 and TRBJ2-3; no definite D call. Germline loops: CDR1 MDHEN, CDR2 SYDVKM. The CDR3 loop spans 12 amino acids. The germline V and J ends were trimmed by 2 bases and 3 bases, with 3 bases remaining between them. CDR3 protein: CASSLQTDTQYF. In DNA, the CDR3 is TGTGCCAGCAGTTTACAGACAGATACGCAGTATTTT.

This clone was picked up one time. The chain recombines TRBV5-5 with TRBJ2-2; 13 bases are shared with TRBD2. With 0 bases clipped from V and 4 bases from J, the junction kept 3 bases outside the gene matches. Germline-derived CDR1 and CDR2 are SGHKS and YYEKEE (reference sequence). This CDR3 is built from 17 residues. CDR3 loop: CASSLDGLAGATGELFF. The CDR3 nucleotides are TGTGCCAGCAGCTTGGATGGACTAGCGGGAGCCACCGGGGAGCTGTTTTTT.

The rearrangement joins TRBV4-1 to TRBJ2-6; D possibly corresponds to TRBD1 (6 bases). The CDR3 contains 15 residues. Trimming removed 4 bases at V and 0 bases at J, with 7 bases between. From germline, CDR1 is MGHRA and CDR2 YSYEKL. The CDR3 DNA follows: TGCGCCAGCAGCCCACAGGGCTCTGGGGCCAACGTCCTGACTTTC. Its protein product is CASSPQGSGANVLTF.

The chain links TRBV25-1 to TRBJ2-3; 9 nucleotides align to TRBD1. Trimming took 5 bases from V and 4 from J; bases not matched to a gene: 10. The CDR3 is 16 amino acids. Germline CDR1 and CDR2: MGHDK and SYGVNS. Here the CDR3 reads CASSQGQGGPADTQYF. CDR3 in DNA: TGTGCCAGCAGTCAGGGACAGGGCGGGCCCGCAGATACGCAGTATTTT. Full variable domain (rest looked up from reference TRBV25-1 and TRBJ2-3): EADIYQTPRYLVIGTGKKITLECSQTMGHDKMYWYQQDPGMELHLIHYSYGVNSTEKGDLSSESTVSRIRTEHFPLTLESARPSHTSQYLCASSQGQGGPADTQYFGPGTRLTVL.

The table lists this clone with a few counts. V and J are TRBV7-2 and TRBJ1-6; no reliable D call. This CDR3 is 15 amino acids long. The V gene's germline CDR1 is SGHTA and CDR2 FQGNSA. V was pared by 5 bases and J by 8 bases, with 16 bases between. The CDR3 nucleotides are TGTGCCAGCAGCCAAACCACCCGGGCATATTCACCCCTCCACTTT. It specifies CASSQTTRAYSPLHF.